The present T cell receptor (beta chain) was sequenced within a study of blood T cell repertoires in COVID-19. Across the study: From the United States, Italy and Spain came samples of acute and convalescent COVID-19. T cells, B-cell-depleted T cells, or PBMCs provided the cDNA or gDNA that served as material.

Per the study methods: Estimation of nucleated cell counts was performed using reference gene primer amplification. TCRdb keeps only in-frame clones here, not all; method: immunoSEQ multiplex PCR. V, J and clone size are taken as reported in that table, and D and trimming were inferred from the DNA itself. The sample holds under 300,000 clones, around 89% seen once. The sample taken for sequencing was peripheral blood. The receptor's source is a woman in her forties who had recovered from COVID-19.

The CDR3 loop is CASSSHRTSGADTQYF. As DNA, the CDR3 is TGTGCCAGCAGCTCCCACCGGACTAGCGGGGCAGATACGCAGTATTTT. The J gene is TRBJ2-3, the V gene TRBV7-9; 12 nucleotides align to TRBD2. CDR1 and CDR2 from the germline V gene are SEHNR and FQNEAQ (reference sequence). The CDR3 loop spans 16 amino acids. V lost 4 bases and J lost 4; bases outside the gene matches: 6.